Each of the 25 T cell receptor beta chains below was sequenced from the same sample in a study of CD8+ T cells in alopecia areata. As the sequencing template, cDNA was produced by extracting RNA and reverse transcribing it. Sequenced by immunoSEQ multiplex PCR; TCRdb stores in-frame clones only, minus some. The table includes around 15,000 clones, 45% to 65% detected once. Lesional scalp tissue (obtained by punch biopsy) and peripheral blood were collected from alopecia areata patients. Sequencing was done on a sample of skin. Source of these receptors: a human donor with alopecia areata.

J is TRBJ2-7 and V is TRBV9; D might be TRBD1 or TRBD2, each matching 5 bases. Germline V lookup: CDR1 SGDLS, CDR2 YYNGEE. V lost 2 bases and J lost 7, with 13 bases in between. The length of the CDR3 is 13 residues. The CDR3: CASSVGVEPEQYF. In DNA form, the CDR3 reads TGTGCCAGCAGCGTGGGGGTTGAACCGGAGCAGTACTTC.

The chain is built from TRBV6-5 and TRBJ2-4; TRBD2 aligns across 8 bases. With V trimmed by 5 bases and J by 0 bases, 3 bases remained unmatched. The germline V gene has CDR1 MNHEY and CDR2 SVGAGI. The CDR3 sequence is 15 residues long. The CDR3 loop reads CASSQLAEAKNIQYF. The CDR3 DNA reads TGTGCCAGCAGTCAACTAGCGGAAGCCAAAAACATTCAGTACTTC.

J is TRBJ2-7 and V is TRBV28; D is possibly TRBD1 (6 bases). There are 13 residues in the CDR3. V lost 10 bases and J 1 base, leaving 14 bases between the germline ends. Per germline, CDR1 MDHEN and CDR2 SYDVKM. The CDR3 DNA reads TGTGCCACGGCCACGGGACAATCCTACGAGCAGTACTTC. Protein: CATATGQSYEQYF.

Concerning this clone: The same CDR3 is also encoded by other DNA sequences in this sample. The chain has TRBV14 and TRBJ1-1; 7 nucleotides agree with TRBD1. CDR1 and CDR2 from the germline V gene are SGHDN and FVKESK. The CDR3 length is 15 residues. With V trimmed by 2 bases and J by 7 bases, 10 bases remained unmatched. CDR3 DNA sequence: TGTGCCAGCAGCCAACATCGACAGGGCGACGGTGAAGCTTTCTTT. Its translation is CASSQHRQGDGEAFF. Full variable domain (remainder filled in from reference TRBV14 and TRBJ1-1): EAGVTQFPSHSVIEKGQTVTLRCDPISGHDNLYWYRRVMGKEIKFLLHFVKESKQDESGMPNNRFLAERTGGTYSTLKVQPAELEDSGVYFCASSQHRQGDGEAFFGQGTRLTVV.

The chain uses TRBV28 and TRBJ2-2; 7 bases are shared with TRBD2. Germline CDR1 reads MDHEN; CDR2 reads SYDVKM. This CDR3 has 15 amino acids. V lost 4 bases and J lost 5; bases outside the gene matches: 7. The CDR3 DNA is TGTGCCAGCAGTTGGCGGGAGAGGGTGACCGGGGAGCTGTTTTTT. This sequence encodes CASSWRERVTGELFF. Combining the CDR3 with reference TRBV28 and TRBJ2-2 gives the whole variable domain DVKVTQSSRYLVKRTGEKVFLECVQDMDHENMFWYRQDPGLGLRLIYFSYDVKMKEKGDIPEGYSVSREKKERFSLILESASTNQTSMYLCASSWRERVTGELFFGEGSRLTVL.

This clone was seen a few times. The rearrangement links TRBV5-1 to TRBJ2-7; tentative D call: TRBD1 (6 bases). CDR3 length equals 14 residues. The ends were cut back, 6 bases at V and 0 bases at J, with 13 bases in the middle. Germline CDR1 SGHRS, CDR2 YFSETQ. CDR3 nucleotide sequence: TGCGCCAGCACTCCCGAGGGACACTCCTACGAGCAGTACTTC. The encoded protein is CASTPEGHSYEQYF.

The genes are TRBV6-5 and TRBJ2-7; D possibly corresponds to TRBD1 (5 bases). V shed 5 bases and J shed 3 bases, with 14 bases lying between them. From germline, CDR1 is MNHEY and CDR2 SVGAGI. The CDR3 has 14 amino acids. CDR3 bases: TGTGCCAGCAGTAGGCCTCACCAGGGCTACGAGCAGTACTTC. This translates into CASSRPHQGYEQYF.

The V call is TRBV4-1, the J call TRBJ2-1; the match to TRBD2 covers 11 bases. The CDR3 is 15 amino acids. The V gene end was trimmed by 1 base and the J gene end by 5 bases; junction bases not matched to a gene: 1. Per the germline V gene, CDR1 is MGHRA and CDR2 is YSYEKL. The CDR3 nucleotides read TGCGCCAGCAGCCAAGTAGCGGGAGGGGACAATGAGCAGTTCTTC. This encodes CASSQVAGGDNEQFF.

The rearrangement uses TRBV5-1 and TRBJ2-1, with D uncertain. This CDR3 spans 11 amino acids. CDR1 and CDR2 from the germline V gene are SGHRS and YFSETQ. Trimming removed 1 base from V and 5 bases from J, with 1 base in between. The CDR3 nucleotides are TGCGCCAGCAGCTTGAACAATGAGCAGTTCTTC. This gives the protein CASSLNNEQFF.

The CDR3 DNA reads TGTGCCAGCAGCTTAGGTCGCGGACGCTATGGCTACACCTTC. Translated: CASSLGRGRYGYTF. The chain couples TRBV7-8 to TRBJ1-2; no clear D gene. The V and J ends lost 1 base and 4 bases respectively, with 10 bases between them. The CDR3 sequence is 14 residues long. Germline CDR1 and CDR2: SGHVS and FQNEAQ.

In the case of this clone: Other DNA sequences from this sample encode an identical CDR3 as well. The chain recombines TRBV28 with TRBJ1-2; tentatively, D is TRBD1 (5 bases). Trimming took off 6 bases at V and 2 bases at J, with 13 bases between the two ends. The CDR3 extends over 14 amino acids. Germline V gene lookup returns CDR1 MDHEN and CDR2 SYDVKM. CDR3 bases: TGTGCCAGCAGGGGAACGACAGCGAACTATGGCTACACCTTC. This sequence encodes CASRGTTANYGYTF.

The chain joins TRBV9 to TRBJ2-5, with unresolved D. Germline CDR1 is SGDLS and CDR2 is YYNGEE. The V end lost 4 bases, the J end lost 5 bases, and 18 bases lay between the germline ends. This CDR3 is 15 amino acids long. CDR3 nucleotide sequence: TGTGCCAGCAGCAAACAGAACGGCCGGTGGGAGACCCAGTACTTC. This codes for CASSKQNGRWETQYF.

The genes are TRBV9 and TRBJ2-2, with a weak D call TRBD2 (5 bases). Germline lookup yields CDR1 SGDLS and CDR2 YYNGEE. V was clipped by 5 bases and J by 3 bases, with 11 bases between them. The CDR3 is made up of 14 amino acids. CDR3: CASRTDGDTGELFF. CDR3 DNA: TGTGCCAGCAGAACGGACGGGGACACCGGGGAGCTGTTTTTT. The full variable domain, with the rest looked up from reference TRBV9 and TRBJ2-2, is DSGVTQTPKHLITATGQRVTLRCSPRSGDLSVYWYQQSLDQGLQFLIQYYNGEERAKGNILERFSAQQFPDLHSELNLSSLELGDSALYFCASRTDGDTGELFFGEGSRLTVL.

This CDR3 reads CASVPSGRGKNTQYF. In nucleotides, the CDR3 is TGTGCCAGCGTCCCTAGCGGGAGGGGCAAAAATACGCAGTATTTT. The V gene is TRBV27, the J gene TRBJ2-3; 12 bases line up with TRBD2. V shed 8 bases and J 7 bases; nucleotides not matched to a gene: 10. The germline gives CDR1 MNHEY, CDR2 SMNVEV (reference sequence). The CDR3 has 15 residues.

This clone came up a few times. This chain connects TRBV21-1 to TRBJ1-3; the table calls TRBD1, which could not be checked here. TRBV21-1 is deemed a pseudogene. The CDR3 contains 18 residues. CDR3 DNA: TGTGCCAGCAGTCGGGACAGGGGGGCCTCTATCCCTGGAAACACCATATATTTT. Translated, it gives CASSRDRGASIPGNTIYF.

This chain uses TRBV6-1 with TRBJ1-2; no clear D. Between the trimmed V and J ends, which lost 2 bases and 2 bases, there was a span of 6 bases. Germline lookup yields CDR1 MNHNS and CDR2 SASEGT. The CDR3 runs 13 residues. The DNA of the CDR3 is TGTGCCAGCAGTGAATCAGGAAACTATGGCTACACCTTC. This encodes CASSESGNYGYTF.

This chain connects TRBV29-1 to TRBJ2-2, with 9 bases matching TRBD2. Per germline, CDR1 SQVTM and CDR2 ANQGSEA. This CDR3 is built from 15 residues. The V segment lost 6 bases and the J segment 3 bases; nucleotides outside the gene matches: 8. The CDR3 loop is CSVMAGGRDTGELFF. The CDR3 nucleotides read TGCAGCGTAATGGCGGGAGGGCGGGACACCGGGGAGCTGTTTTTT.

The chain combines TRBV13 with TRBJ2-1; TRBD1 is a possible D gene (6 bases). This CDR3 has 18 amino acids. CDR1 and CDR2 (germline): PRHDT, FYEKMQ (reference sequence). V lost 3 bases, J lost 6 bases, and 24 bases lay in between. In DNA, the CDR3 is TGTGCCAGCAGCTTCTCCATGACAGGTGGCGGGTTCTTCAATGAGCAGTTCTTC. Translated, it gives CASSFSMTGGGFFNEQFF.

The CDR3 DNA is TGTGCCAGCAGCCCTACGAGAGGCGGGGCAGAGCAGCCCCAGCATTTT. Encoded protein: CASSPTRGGAEQPQHF. V is TRBV7-3 and J is TRBJ1-5, with a possible D match to TRBD1 (5 bases). This CDR3 has 16 residues. Germline lookup yields CDR1 SGHTA and CDR2 FQGTGA. The V and J ends lost 5 bases and 7 bases respectively, with 21 bases between them.

This clone has only a few counts. This chain links TRBV7-6 with TRBJ2-7; 8 bases match TRBD1. The CDR3 spans 14 residues. V trimming: 5 bases; J trimming: 6 bases; junction bases outside the gene matches: 9. Germline CDR1 and CDR2: SGHVS and FNYEAQ. This chain's CDR3 is CASSRWQGAAEQYF. The CDR3 bases are TGTGCCAGCAGCCGCTGGCAGGGGGCGGCCGAGCAGTACTTC.

The chain recombines TRBV19 with TRBJ1-2; 12 positions match TRBD1. Germline-derived CDR1 and CDR2 are LNHDA and SQIVND (reference sequence). The junction had 6 bases not matched to a gene; V was cut back by 4 bases and J by 3 bases. The CDR3 is 16 residues long. The CDR3 DNA reads TGTGCCAGTAGTAAGATGGGGACAGGGGGCCACTATGGCTACACCTTC. It is translated as CASSKMGTGGHYGYTF. Full variable domain (missing parts from reference TRBV19 and TRBJ1-2): DGGITQSPKYLFRKEGQNVTLSCEQNLNHDAMYWYRQDPGQGLRLIYYSQIVNDFQKGDIAEGYSVSREKKESFPLTVTSAQKNPTAFYLCASSKMGTGGHYGYTFGSGTRLTVV.

Concerning this clone: A junction end diverges from the germline sequence, so it may reflect a read error. The chain has TRBV7-7 and TRBJ2-7; D gene unclear. The CDR3 totals 12 residues. CDR1 and CDR2 (germline): SSHAT, FNYEAQ (reference sequence). CDR3 residues: CASSLDSELQYF. Written as DNA, the CDR3 is TGTGCTAGCAGCTTGGATTCGGAACTGCAGTACTTC.

The rearrangement joins TRBV28 to TRBJ2-1, with TRBD1 as a possible D gene (5 bases). Trimming removed 2 bases at V and 8 bases at J, with 16 bases between. Germline V CDR1 and CDR2: MDHEN, SYDVKM. This CDR3 spans 15 amino acids. The CDR3 DNA reads as TGTGCCAGCAGTTTAGGGCAGGGAACTTTCGATGAGCAGTTCTTC. Its translation is CASSLGQGTFDEQFF.

This clone was observed a few times. The chain uses TRBV7-3 and TRBJ2-7; TRBD2 agrees at 9 bases. Losses at the gene ends were 2 bases for V and 1 base for J; bases not matched to a gene: 6. The CDR3 has 16 amino acids. Per germline, CDR1 SGHTA and CDR2 FQGTGA. In nucleotides, the CDR3 is TGTGCCAGCAGCTTAGTGTCCGGACTAGCGTCCTACGAGCAGTACTTC. Its protein is CASSLVSGLASYEQYF.

This sequence joins TRBV11-1 and TRBJ2-3; no clear D gene. Per germline, CDR1 SGHAT and CDR2 FQDESV (reference sequence). The CDR3 totals 15 residues. The V end was cut by 0 bases, the J end by 11 bases, with 18 bases between. The DNA for the CDR3 is TGTGCCAGCAGCTTAGCGTGGACGCCGACCCGTGTGCAGTATTTT. Amino acids: CASSLAWTPTRVQYF.